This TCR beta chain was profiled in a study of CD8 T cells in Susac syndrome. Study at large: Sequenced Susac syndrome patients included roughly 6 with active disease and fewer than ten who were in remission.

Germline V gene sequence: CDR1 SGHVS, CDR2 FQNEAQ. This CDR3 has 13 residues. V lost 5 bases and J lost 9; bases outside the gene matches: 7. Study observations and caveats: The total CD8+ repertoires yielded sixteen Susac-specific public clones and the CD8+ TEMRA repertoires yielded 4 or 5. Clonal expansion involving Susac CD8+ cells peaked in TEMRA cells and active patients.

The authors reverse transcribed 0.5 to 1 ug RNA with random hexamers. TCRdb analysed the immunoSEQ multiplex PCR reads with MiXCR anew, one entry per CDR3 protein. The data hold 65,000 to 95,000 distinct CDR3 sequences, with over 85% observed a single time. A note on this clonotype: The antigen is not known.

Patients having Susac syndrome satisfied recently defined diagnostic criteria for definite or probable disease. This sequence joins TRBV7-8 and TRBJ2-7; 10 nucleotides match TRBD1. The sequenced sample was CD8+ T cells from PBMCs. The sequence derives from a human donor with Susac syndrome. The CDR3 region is CASSQRQGAWQYF. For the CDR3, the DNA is TGTGCCAGCAGCCAACGACAGGGGGCTTGGCAGTACTTC.